This is a list of T cell receptor beta chains from one sample in a study of T cell repertoires in cytomegalovirus infection. TCRdb reanalysed the reads using MiXCR and keeps one entry per CDR3 protein. The table lists some 940,000 distinct CDR3 sequences, more than 25% of them singletons. Their cognate antigens are unknown. This specimen was cultured CD8+ T cells from PBMCs, taken from culture after CMV antigen stimulation. The receptors here all came from a human donor in good health (CMV status not recorded). Some clones in this sample may be carry-over from other donors' samples. CDR3s include the opening cysteine and the closing phenylalanine or tryptophan. Fields, in order: J gene, V gene, clone size, D gene, CDR3 protein, CDR3 DNA. D genes are given only for firm matches. Only some rows state a clone size, as once, few, many or a class for expanded clones.

J gene: TRBJ2-1
V gene: TRBV4-1
clone size: few
D gene: NA
CDR3 protein: CASSLYRVPNEQFF
CDR3 DNA: TGCGCCAGCAGCCTATACAGGGTACCAAATGAGCAGTTCTTC

J gene: TRBJ2-3
V gene: TRBV13
clone size: NA
D gene: NA
CDR3 protein: CASSLQGFSTDTQYF
CDR3 DNA: TGTGCCAGCAGTCTGCAGGGCTTTAGCACAGATACGCAGTATTTT

J gene: TRBJ2-1
V gene: TRBV28
clone size: few
D gene: NA
CDR3 protein: CASSFRDRRLPYNEQFF
CDR3 DNA: TGTGCCAGCAGTTTCCGGGACCGACGCTTGCCCTACAATGAGCAGTTCTTC

J gene: TRBJ1-6
V gene: TRBV20-1
clone size: NA
D gene: NA
CDR3 protein: CSAENGRQYNSPLHF
CDR3 DNA: TGCAGTGCCGAAAACGGGCGTCAATATAATTCACCCCTCCACTTT

J gene: TRBJ2-1
V gene: TRBV7-2
clone size: NA
D gene: NA
CDR3 protein: CASSLFRAPLEYNEQFF
CDR3 DNA: TGTGCCAGCAGCTTATTTAGGGCCCCTCTAGAATACAATGAGCAGTTCTTC

J gene: TRBJ1-1
V gene: TRBV7-8
clone size: NA
D gene: TRBD1
CDR3 protein: CASSLRGQMNTEAFF
CDR3 DNA: TGTGCCAGCAGCCTCAGGGGACAGATGAACACTGAAGCTTTCTTT

J gene: TRBJ1-4
V gene: TRBV7-6
clone size: few
D gene: NA
CDR3 protein: CASIPDRLFF
CDR3 DNA: TGTGCTAGCATCCCGGACAGATTGTTTTTT

J gene: TRBJ2-7
V gene: TRBV4-1
clone size: NA
D gene: TRBD2
CDR3 protein: CASSPERGSSYEQYF
CDR3 DNA: TGCGCCAGCAGCCCCGAGCGGGGGTCATCGTACGAGCAGTACTTC

J gene: TRBJ2-2
V gene: TRBV19
clone size: many
D gene: TRBD2
CDR3 protein: CASSISGGALPNTGELFF
CDR3 DNA: TGTGCCAGTAGTATCAGCGGGGGGGCCCTCCCGAACACCGGGGAGCTGTTTTTT

J gene: TRBJ2-2
V gene: TRBV12-3/TRBV12-4
clone size: few
D gene: NA
CDR3 protein: CASSFWGGAAGELFF
CDR3 DNA: TGTGCCAGCAGTTTTTGGGGGGGGGCCGCCGGGGAGCTGTTTTTT

J gene: TRBJ1-4
V gene: TRBV7-6
clone size: few
D gene: NA
CDR3 protein: CASSSGGGNEKLFF
CDR3 DNA: TGTGCCAGCAGCTCCGGGGGGGGGAATGAAAAACTGTTTTTT

J gene: TRBJ1-2
V gene: TRBV25-1
clone size: NA
D gene: NA
CDR3 protein: CASRWGMRGYTF
CDR3 DNA: TGTGCCAGCAGGTGGGGGATGAGGGGCTACACCTTC

J gene: TRBJ1-5
V gene: TRBV4-1
clone size: NA
D gene: NA
CDR3 protein: CASSHGQINQSQHF
CDR3 DNA: TGCGCCAGCAGCCACGGACAAATCAATCAGTCCCAGCATTTT

J gene: TRBJ2-7
V gene: TRBV29-1
clone size: NA
D gene: NA
CDR3 protein: CSVGGNPYEQYF
CDR3 DNA: TGCAGCGTTGGAGGGAACCCCTACGAGCAGTACTTC

J gene: TRBJ1-6
V gene: TRBV2
clone size: NA
D gene: TRBD1
CDR3 protein: CASEGQGLNSPLHF
CDR3 DNA: TGTGCCAGCGAGGGACAGGGGCTGAATTCACCCCTCCACTTT

J gene: TRBJ2-5
V gene: TRBV6-6
clone size: NA
D gene: TRBD1
CDR3 protein: CASIRDRGYGETQYF
CDR3 DNA: TGTGCCAGCATCAGAGACAGGGGGTATGGGGAGACCCAGTACTTC

J gene: TRBJ2-1
V gene: TRBV7-6
clone size: many
D gene: NA
CDR3 protein: CASSLAGTGDNEQFF
CDR3 DNA: TGTGCCAGCAGCTTAGCTGGGACGGGTGACAATGAGCAGTTCTTC

J gene: TRBJ1-1
V gene: TRBV7-3
clone size: few
D gene: NA
CDR3 protein: CASYVRPFGPEAFF
CDR3 DNA: TGTGCCAGCTATGTCCGGCCGTTCGGCCCTGAAGCTTTCTTT

J gene: TRBJ2-2
V gene: TRBV10-2
clone size: few
D gene: NA
CDR3 protein: CASSSGGFGELFF
CDR3 DNA: TGCGCCAGCAGTTCCGGGGGCTTCGGGGAGCTGTTTTTT

J gene: TRBJ2-3
V gene: TRBV7-6
clone size: few
D gene: NA
CDR3 protein: CASSLVQGRGDTDTQYF
CDR3 DNA: TGTGCCAGCAGCTTAGTTCAGGGCAGGGGCGACACAGATACGCAGTATTTT

J gene: TRBJ2-1
V gene: TRBV7-2
clone size: many
D gene: TRBD2
CDR3 protein: CASSSAGLAPGIYNEQFF
CDR3 DNA: TGTGCCAGCAGCTCCGCCGGACTAGCCCCGGGTATCTACAATGAGCAGTTCTTC

J gene: TRBJ2-5
V gene: TRBV7-6
clone size: many
D gene: NA
CDR3 protein: CASSLISIPVEETQYF
CDR3 DNA: TGTGCCAGCAGCTTAATCTCAATACCAGTGGAAGAGACCCAGTACTTC

J gene: TRBJ2-5
V gene: TRBV12-3/TRBV12-4
clone size: few
D gene: NA
CDR3 protein: CASGTAYREETQYF
CDR3 DNA: TGTGCCAGTGGGACCGCCTACAGGGAAGAGACCCAGTACTTC

J gene: TRBJ2-2
V gene: TRBV7-2
clone size: few
D gene: TRBD1
CDR3 protein: CASSGDRGVAGELFF
CDR3 DNA: TGTGCCAGCAGCGGGGACAGGGGGGTCGCCGGGGAGCTGTTTTTT

J gene: TRBJ1-5
V gene: TRBV6-2/TRBV6-3
clone size: NA
D gene: NA
CDR3 protein: CASNTPQGHQPQHF
CDR3 DNA: TGTGCCAGCAATACCCCACAGGGTCATCAGCCCCAGCATTTT

J gene: TRBJ1-5
V gene: TRBV12-3/TRBV12-4
clone size: many
D gene: NA
CDR3 protein: CASTTGKEQPQHF
CDR3 DNA: TGTGCCAGCACCACAGGGAAGGAACAGCCCCAGCATTTT

J gene: TRBJ2-7
V gene: TRBV27
clone size: few
D gene: NA
CDR3 protein: CASSASGVIEFYEQYF
CDR3 DNA: TGTGCCAGCTCCGCCTCCGGAGTGATCGAATTCTACGAGCAGTACTTC

J gene: TRBJ1-5
V gene: TRBV5-1
clone size: NA
D gene: TRBD1
CDR3 protein: CASSPEEGQSQHF
CDR3 DNA: TGCGCCAGCAGTCCGGAGGAGGGACAGTCCCAGCATTTT

J gene: TRBJ1-2
V gene: TRBV7-9
clone size: few
D gene: NA
CDR3 protein: CASSTSDYGYTF
CDR3 DNA: TGTGCCAGCAGTACAAGTGATTATGGCTACACCTTC

J gene: TRBJ2-3
V gene: TRBV6-1
clone size: NA
D gene: TRBD1
CDR3 protein: CASSATGTGGRDTQYF
CDR3 DNA: TGTGCCAGCAGTGCGACCGGGACAGGGGGTAGAGATACGCAGTATTTT

J gene: TRBJ2-2
V gene: TRBV7-9
clone size: NA
D gene: TRBD1
CDR3 protein: CASSHPGQGAATGELFF
CDR3 DNA: TGTGCCAGCAGCCACCCGGGACAGGGGGCGGCGACCGGGGAGCTGTTTTTT

J gene: TRBJ2-1
V gene: TRBV24-1
clone size: many
D gene: NA
CDR3 protein: CAASQGGEQFF
CDR3 DNA: TGTGCCGCAAGTCAGGGGGGTGAGCAGTTCTTC

J gene: TRBJ1-2
V gene: TRBV7-6
clone size: few
D gene: NA
CDR3 protein: CASSLGRMNGYTF
CDR3 DNA: TGTGCCAGCAGCTTAGGGCGAATGAACGGCTACACCTTC

J gene: TRBJ2-3
V gene: TRBV6-6
clone size: NA
D gene: NA
CDR3 protein: CASSSQAGSDTQYF
CDR3 DNA: TGTGCCAGCAGTTCCCAGGCAGGGTCAGATACGCAGTATTTT

J gene: TRBJ2-5
V gene: TRBV13
clone size: NA
D gene: TRBD2
CDR3 protein: CASSSGLAGGETQYF
CDR3 DNA: TGTGCCAGCAGTTCGGGACTAGCGGGGGGAGAGACCCAGTACTTC

J gene: TRBJ2-7
V gene: TRBV6-5
clone size: few
D gene: NA
CDR3 protein: CASSYSYQIASEQYF
CDR3 DNA: TGTGCCAGCAGTTACTCTTATCAGATCGCTAGCGAGCAGTACTTC

J gene: TRBJ2-5
V gene: TRBV27
clone size: few
D gene: NA
CDR3 protein: CASSPSGSVTQYF
CDR3 DNA: TGTGCCAGCAGTCCCTCGGGGTCCGTGACCCAGTACTTC

J gene: TRBJ2-2
V gene: TRBV12-5
clone size: NA
D gene: NA
CDR3 protein: CASAAGTVKIGTGELFF
CDR3 DNA: TGTGCTAGTGCCGCCGGGACGGTAAAAATTGGGACCGGGGAGCTGTTTTTT

J gene: TRBJ2-4
V gene: TRBV15
clone size: NA
D gene: NA
CDR3 protein: CATSTVSSAKNIQYF
CDR3 DNA: TGTGCCACCAGCACAGTTAGTAGCGCCAAAAACATTCAGTACTTC

J gene: TRBJ2-2
V gene: TRBV4-1
clone size: NA
D gene: NA
CDR3 protein: CASSQGPTADTGELFF
CDR3 DNA: TGCGCCAGCAGCCAAGGACCAACGGCGGACACCGGGGAGCTGTTTTTT

J gene: TRBJ1-4
V gene: TRBV18
clone size: NA
D gene: NA
CDR3 protein: CASSPPTEDNEKLFF
CDR3 DNA: TGTGCCAGCTCACCACCGACGGAGGATAATGAAAAACTGTTTTTT

J gene: TRBJ2-4
V gene: TRBV6-5
clone size: NA
D gene: NA
CDR3 protein: CASSYSWDSKNIQYF
CDR3 DNA: TGTGCCAGCAGTTACTCTTGGGACTCTAAAAACATTCAGTACTTC

J gene: TRBJ1-5
V gene: TRBV10-2
clone size: NA
D gene: NA
CDR3 protein: CASSEIQGGQPQHF
CDR3 DNA: TGCGCCAGCAGTGAGATACAGGGCGGTCAGCCCCAGCATTTT